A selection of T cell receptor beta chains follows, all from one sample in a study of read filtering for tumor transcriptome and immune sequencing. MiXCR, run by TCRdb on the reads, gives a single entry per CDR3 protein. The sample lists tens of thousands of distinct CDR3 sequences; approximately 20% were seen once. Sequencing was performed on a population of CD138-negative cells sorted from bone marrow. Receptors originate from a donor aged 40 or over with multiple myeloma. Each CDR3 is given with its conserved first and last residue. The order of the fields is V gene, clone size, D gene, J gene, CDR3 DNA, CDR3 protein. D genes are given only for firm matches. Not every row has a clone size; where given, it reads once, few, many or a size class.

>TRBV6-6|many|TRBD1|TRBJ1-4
TGTGCCAGCACTCACCGGGACAGGTCCCAACTGTTTTTT
CASTHRDRSQLFF
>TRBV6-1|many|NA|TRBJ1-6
TGTGCCAGCAGGGGATACAGGGAATCACCCCTCCACTTT
CASRGYRESPLHF
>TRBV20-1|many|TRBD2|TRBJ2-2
TGCAGTGCTAGTCAGATGGGGGGGTCCACCGGGGAGCTGTTTTTT
CSASQMGGSTGELFF
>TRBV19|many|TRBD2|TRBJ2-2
TGTGCCAGTAGTGCCGGACTAGCTCTCTCAGGGGAGCTGTTTTTT
CASSAGLALSGELFF
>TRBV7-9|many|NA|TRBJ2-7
TGTGCCAGCAGCTCCACTGCCAGGCCCCCCTACGAGCAGTACTTC
CASSSTARPPYEQYF
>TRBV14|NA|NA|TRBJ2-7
TGTGCCAGCAGCCAAGCCCGGCTAGCTGGTGAGCAGTACTTC
CASSQARLAGEQYF
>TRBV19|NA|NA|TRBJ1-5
TGTGCCAGTAGTACCCGAGGTGGGGCGTATTCACTGCCCCAGCATTTT
CASSTRGGAYSLPQHF
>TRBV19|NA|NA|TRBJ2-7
TGTGCCAGTAGTGCGCCCGGGACACCAACCTACGAGCAGTACTTC
CASSAPGTPTYEQYF
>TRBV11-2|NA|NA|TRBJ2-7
TGTGCCAGCAGTTTAACAAGGGCAGTCCACGAGCAGTACTTC
CASSLTRAVHEQYF
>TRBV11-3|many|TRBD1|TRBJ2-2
TGTGCCAGCAGCCCCACGGACAGGGGGTTTGGCGGGGAGCTGTTTTTT
CASSPTDRGFGGELFF
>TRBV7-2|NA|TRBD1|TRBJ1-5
TGTGCCAGCAGCCAAGGACAGGGGGTCGTTTGGAATCAGCCCCAGCATTTT
CASSQGQGVVWNQPQHF
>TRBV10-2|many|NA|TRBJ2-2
TGCGCCAGCAGTGAGTCAGGGGAGCTGTTTTTT
CASSESGELFF
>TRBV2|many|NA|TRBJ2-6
TGTGCCAGCAGTGGGGGAGAGGGCCGGGCCAACGTCCTGACTTTC
CASSGGEGRANVLTF
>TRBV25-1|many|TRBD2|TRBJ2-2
TGTGCCAGCAGTGAAGGGTCGACTAGCGGGAGCCCCGGGGAGCTGTTTTTT
CASSEGSTSGSPGELFF
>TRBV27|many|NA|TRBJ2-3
TGTGCCAGCAGTCAAGTGATCGGCACAGATACGCAGTATTTT
CASSQVIGTDTQYF
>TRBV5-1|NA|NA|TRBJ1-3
TGCGCCAGCAGCTTGGGGCATACAGGGACTGGAGACACCATATATTTT
CASSLGHTGTGDTIYF
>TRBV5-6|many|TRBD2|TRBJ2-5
TGTGCCAGCAGCTTCTGGACTAGCGGGGCCCGGCGAGAGACCCAGTACTTC
CASSFWTSGARRETQYF
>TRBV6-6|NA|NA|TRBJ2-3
TGTGCCAGCAGGGTCTCTGGCACAGATACGCAGTATTTT
CASRVSGTDTQYF
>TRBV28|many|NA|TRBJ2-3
TGTGCCAGCAGTTTGGTCCGATGGGATACGCAGTATTTT
CASSLVRWDTQYF
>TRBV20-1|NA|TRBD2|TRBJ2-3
TGCAGTGCCTCGGGACTAGCGGGAGTAAGCTTCCGAACAGATACGCAGTATTTT
CSASGLAGVSFRTDTQYF
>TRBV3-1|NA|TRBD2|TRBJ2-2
TGTGCCAGCAGCCCCTCTAGCGGAGATGTCGGCACCGGGGAGCTGTTTTTT
CASSPSSGDVGTGELFF
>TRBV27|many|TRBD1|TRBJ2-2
TGTGCCAGCAGTTTATTAGACAGGGTGAACACCGGGGAGCTGTTTTTT
CASSLLDRVNTGELFF
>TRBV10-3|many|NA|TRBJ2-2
TGTGCCATCAATCCGAACACCGGGGAGCTGTTTTTT
CAINPNTGELFF
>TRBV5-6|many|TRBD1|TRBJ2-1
TGTGCCAGCAGCCCAAGGACAGGGTCGAACAATGAGCAGTTCTTC
CASSPRTGSNNEQFF
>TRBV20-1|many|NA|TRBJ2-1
TGCAGGCCTGGAGGGGCCTACAATGAGCAGTTCTTC
CRPGGAYNEQFF
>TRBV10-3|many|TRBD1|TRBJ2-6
TGTGCCATCAGTGGGACAGGGGAATCCGGGGCCAACGTCCTGACTTTC
CAISGTGESGANVLTF
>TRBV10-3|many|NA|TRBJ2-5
TGTGCCATCAGTTCTTCAAGGGAGGAGACCCAGTACTTC
CAISSSREETQYF
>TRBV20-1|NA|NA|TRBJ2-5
TGCAGTGCTAGTTTGGTGGGGGCTGGGACCCAGTACTTC
CSASLVGAGTQYF
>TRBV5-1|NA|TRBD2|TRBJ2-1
TGCGCCAGCAGCTTTAGCGGGGACTCCTACAATGAGCAGTTCTTC
CASSFSGDSYNEQFF
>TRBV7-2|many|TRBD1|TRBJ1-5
TGTGCCAGCAGCTTAATGGCAGGGGGCTTTCAGCCCCAGCATTTT
CASSLMAGGFQPQHF
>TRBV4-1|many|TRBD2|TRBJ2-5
TGCGCCAGCAGCCTGCGCGCCGGCGGGGGGCAAGAGACCCAGTACTTC
CASSLRAGGGQETQYF
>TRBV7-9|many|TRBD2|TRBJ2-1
TGTGCCAGCAGCTTAGTTGGACTAGCGGTCAATGAGCAGTTCTTC
CASSLVGLAVNEQFF
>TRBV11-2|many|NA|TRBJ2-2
TGTGCCAGCAGCTTACAGGACTCTACCGGGGAGCTGTTTTTT
CASSLQDSTGELFF
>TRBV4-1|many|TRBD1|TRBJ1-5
TGCGCCAGCAGCCAAGAGATTACAGGGGCTCAGCCCCAGCATTTT
CASSQEITGAQPQHF
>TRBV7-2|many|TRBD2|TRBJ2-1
TGTGCCAGCAGCTTAGCTCCCCTAGCGGGGTACAATGAGCAGTTCTTC
CASSLAPLAGYNEQFF
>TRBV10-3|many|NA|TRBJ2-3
TGTGCCACCCATACGCAGTATTTT
CATHTQYF
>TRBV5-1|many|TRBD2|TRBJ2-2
TGCGCCAGTCAAACCGGGACTAGCGGGAACACCGGGGAGCTGTTTTTT
CASQTGTSGNTGELFF
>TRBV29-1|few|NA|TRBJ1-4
TGCAGCGTTGTCTTCGTAGGGGGATCAGTTGGTGAAAAACTGTTTTTT
CSVVFVGGSVGEKLFF
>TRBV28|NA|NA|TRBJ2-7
TGTGCCAGCAGTTTAGGGCCTATCGGGCAGTACTTC
CASSLGPIGQYF
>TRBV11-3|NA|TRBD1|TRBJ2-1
TGTGCCAGCAGCTTAAAGTCCGGGACAGTCTCCTACAATGAGCAGTTCTTC
CASSLKSGTVSYNEQFF
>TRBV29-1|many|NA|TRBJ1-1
TGCAGCGTTGTAACGGTGGTGAACACTGAAGCTTTCTTT
CSVVTVVNTEAFF
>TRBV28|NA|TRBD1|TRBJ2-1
TGTGCCAGCAGACGTGGGAGACAGGGCTCCTACAATGAGCAGTTCTTC
CASRRGRQGSYNEQFF
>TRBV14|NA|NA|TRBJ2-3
TGTGCCAGCAGCCAAGGCAGACAGACAGTCACAGATACGCAGTATTTT
CASSQGRQTVTDTQYF
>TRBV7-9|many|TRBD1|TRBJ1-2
TGTGCCAGCAGCTGGGGACAGCAAGCAGGGGACCAACATGGCTACACCTTC
CASSWGQQAGDQHGYTF
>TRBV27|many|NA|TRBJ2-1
TGTGCCAGCAGTTTAGCTGGCGGGATATACATTGAGCAGTTCTTC
CASSLAGGIYIEQFF
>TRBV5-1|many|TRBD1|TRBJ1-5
TGCGCCAGCAGCTTGGACGGACAGGACAATCAGCCCCAGCATTTT
CASSLDGQDNQPQHF
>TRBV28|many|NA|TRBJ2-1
TGTGCCAGCAGTTTATGGGTCAAGAGGGACAATGAGCAGTTCTTC
CASSLWVKRDNEQFF
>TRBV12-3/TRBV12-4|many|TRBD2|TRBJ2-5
TGTGCCAGCAGCACTACTAGCGGGGGGGCCAGAGAGACCCAGTACTTC
CASSTTSGGARETQYF
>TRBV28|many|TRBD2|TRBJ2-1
TGTGCCAGCAGTTTACGGCGGGGGTTCTCCTACAATGAGCAGTTCTTC
CASSLRRGFSYNEQFF
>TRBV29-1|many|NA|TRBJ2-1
TGCAGCGCTCCGCCGGGACCTCGCTACAATGAGCAGTTCTTC
CSAPPGPRYNEQFF
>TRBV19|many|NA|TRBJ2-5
TGTGCCAGTAGTATCACAGGGATCCAAGAGACCCAGTACTTC
CASSITGIQETQYF
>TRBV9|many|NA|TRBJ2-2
TGTGCCAGCAGCGTAGGTTCCCCTGGGACCGGGGAGCTGTTTTTT
CASSVGSPGTGELFF
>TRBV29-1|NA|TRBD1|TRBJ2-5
TGCAGCGTATCGGGACAGTACCAAGAGACCCAGTACTTC
CSVSGQYQETQYF
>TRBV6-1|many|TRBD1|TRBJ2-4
TGTGCCAGCATCGCCCCAGGGGGAATAACCAAAAACATTCAGTACTTC
CASIAPGGITKNIQYF
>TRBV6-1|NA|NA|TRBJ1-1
TGTGCCAGCATCCGACTCACTGAAGCTTTCTTT
CASIRLTEAFF
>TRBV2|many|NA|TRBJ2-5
TGTGCCAGCATTTCGGGCTACCAAGAGACCCAGTACTTC
CASISGYQETQYF
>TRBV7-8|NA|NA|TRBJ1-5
TGTGCCAGCAGTTCCACAGAGAATCAGCCCCAGCATTTT
CASSSTENQPQHF
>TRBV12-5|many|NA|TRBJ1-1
TGTGCTAGTGGTTTGCTGACGAACACTGAAGCTTTCTTT
CASGLLTNTEAFF
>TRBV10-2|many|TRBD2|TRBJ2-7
TGCGCCAGCAGGTCCCGGGGACTAGACGACTACGAGCAGTACTTC
CASRSRGLDDYEQYF